This TCR beta chain was sequenced in a study of T cell responses to AZD1222 COVID-19 vaccine. Whole-study results and caveats: Spike-specific TCR breadth and depth went up after people got two AZD1222 doses. Close to half of all spike-specific TCRs reportedly target regions of the variants that are unmutated. No repertoire was sampled before or during the peak T cell response, only after it. Dominant CD4 TCR responses targeted spike regions 160-218 and 743-854.

Details on this clone: Its antigen is not known.

V lost 0 bases, J lost 2 bases, and 6 bases lay in between. The germline V gene encodes CDR1 SGHRS and CDR2 YFSETQ. This CDR3 contains 13 residues. Profiled with immunoSEQ multiplex PCR; TCRdb holds only in-frame clones, not every one. There are some 190,000 clones in the sample; roughly nine tenths occur only once, and about 1.8% lies in the top ten. The sample here was peripheral blood, taken 28 days after the second AZD1222 dose. This receptor was taken from an adult who received the AZD1222 COVID-19 vaccine. The chain recombines TRBV5-1 with TRBJ2-7; D unresolved. In nucleotides, the CDR3 is TGCGCCAGCAGCTTGGCGGCAGCCTACGAGCAGTACTTC. Protein sequence: CASSLAAAYEQYF.